These T cell receptor beta chains were read from a single sample in a study of OX40 agonist ivuxolimab in advanced cancers. Clones were sequenced by immunoSEQ multiplex PCR, and TCRdb holds only the in-frame ones, with some missing. The sample holds 53,000 or so clones; around 84% are singletons and the top ten take 0.55% to 0.65%. Source: CD4+ or CD8+ T cells sorted from blood, taken in a trial of the OX40 agonist ivuxolimab. These receptors came from an adult with an advanced solid tumor such as melanoma, head and neck, liver or kidney cancer. The CDR3 runs from the conserved cysteine through the conserved F or W. Each record gives: CDR3 DNA, CDR3 protein, V gene, D gene, J gene, clone size. A D gene is named only where the DNA matches it firmly. The listing skips clone size in some rows; elsewhere it reads once, few, many or a size class.

CDR3nt: TGTGCCAGCAGCAATAGGAATTGTCGAACCGGGGAGCTGTTTTTT; CDR3aa: CASSNRNCRTGELFF; v_gene: TRBV21-1; d_gene: NA; j_gene: TRBJ2-2; abundance: NA
CDR3nt: TGTGCCAGCAGCTTGGGGGATACAGGTTACGATACGCAGTATTTT; CDR3aa: CASSLGDTGYDTQYF; v_gene: TRBV7-6; d_gene: NA; j_gene: TRBJ2-3; abundance: NA
CDR3nt: TGTGCCAGCACTATAGACGTTAGCTCTGGAAACACCATATATTTT; CDR3aa: CASTIDVSSGNTIYF; v_gene: TRBV6-1; d_gene: NA; j_gene: TRBJ1-3; abundance: NA
CDR3nt: TGTGCCAGCTCACTACAGACAGGGGGGGACACTGAAGCTTTCTTT; CDR3aa: CASSLQTGGDTEAFF; v_gene: TRBV18; d_gene: TRBD1; j_gene: TRBJ1-1; abundance: NA
CDR3nt: TGTGCCAGTCAGTACCGGACTAGCGCCTACGAGCAGTACTTC; CDR3aa: CASQYRTSAYEQYF; v_gene: TRBV28; d_gene: TRBD2; j_gene: TRBJ2-7; abundance: NA
CDR3nt: TGTGCCTGGAGTGTGAGGCAGAGGGGCACAGATACGCAGTATTTT; CDR3aa: CAWSVRQRGTDTQYF; v_gene: TRBV30; d_gene: NA; j_gene: TRBJ2-3; abundance: NA
CDR3nt: TGCGCCAGCAGCCAAGATCCGTCTAGCGGGCTGGGGCAGTTCTTC; CDR3aa: CASSQDPSSGLGQFF; v_gene: TRBV4-1; d_gene: TRBD2; j_gene: TRBJ2-1; abundance: NA
CDR3nt: TGTGCCAGCAGTCCTCGACTAGGTGTAGGGCCAGATACGCAGTATTTT; CDR3aa: CASSPRLGVGPDTQYF; v_gene: TRBV28; d_gene: NA; j_gene: TRBJ2-3; abundance: NA
CDR3nt: TGTGCCTGGAGTTCGGCAGGGAGGAAAAAACTGTTTTTT; CDR3aa: CAWSSAGRKKLFF; v_gene: TRBV30; d_gene: NA; j_gene: TRBJ1-4; abundance: NA
CDR3nt: TGTGCCAGCATGTACGGTTATAGCGTGAACACTGAAGCTTTCTTT; CDR3aa: CASMYGYSVNTEAFF; v_gene: TRBV6-1; d_gene: NA; j_gene: TRBJ1-1; abundance: NA
CDR3nt: TGCGCCAGCAGCCTGTCGACAGGGGAGGATGAAAAACTGTTTTTT; CDR3aa: CASSLSTGEDEKLFF; v_gene: TRBV4-3; d_gene: TRBD1; j_gene: TRBJ1-4; abundance: NA
CDR3nt: TGTGCCAGCAGTTACGGGACTAGCAGGTACGAGCAGTACTTC; CDR3aa: CASSYGTSRYEQYF; v_gene: TRBV6-6; d_gene: TRBD2; j_gene: TRBJ2-7; abundance: NA
CDR3nt: TGTGCCAGCAGCTTCTTCGGAGCAGGCGGTGACGAGCAGTACTTC; CDR3aa: CASSFFGAGGDEQYF; v_gene: TRBV11-1; d_gene: NA; j_gene: TRBJ2-7; abundance: NA
CDR3nt: TGTGCCAGCAGCTTGGCCTTCGGACAGGAGGGGAACATTCAGTACTTC; CDR3aa: CASSLAFGQEGNIQYF; v_gene: TRBV5-8; d_gene: NA; j_gene: TRBJ2-4; abundance: NA
CDR3nt: TGCAGCGTTCGGACAGGGGGGTATTATGGCTACACCTTC; CDR3aa: CSVRTGGYYGYTF; v_gene: TRBV29-1; d_gene: TRBD1; j_gene: TRBJ1-2; abundance: NA
CDR3nt: TGTGCCAGCAGCTTGGGACAGGGGATTGAAGCTTTCTTT; CDR3aa: CASSLGQGIEAFF; v_gene: TRBV7-8; d_gene: TRBD1; j_gene: TRBJ1-1; abundance: NA
CDR3nt: TGCGCCACCTCCTGGTACAATGAGCAGTTCTTC; CDR3aa: CATSWYNEQFF; v_gene: TRBV4-1; d_gene: NA; j_gene: TRBJ2-1; abundance: NA
CDR3nt: TGTGCCAGCAGTTACGGGAGGTTGGGGGCCAACGTCCTGACTTTC; CDR3aa: CASSYGRLGANVLTF; v_gene: TRBV6-5; d_gene: NA; j_gene: TRBJ2-6; abundance: NA
CDR3nt: TGTGCCATCAGTGAGGGGGACACTGAAGCTTTCTTT; CDR3aa: CAISEGDTEAFF; v_gene: TRBV10-3; d_gene: NA; j_gene: TRBJ1-1; abundance: NA
CDR3nt: TGTGCCAGCAGCCGCACGGAGATTAGGACGGATGGCTACACCTTC; CDR3aa: CASSRTEIRTDGYTF; v_gene: TRBV7-9; d_gene: NA; j_gene: TRBJ1-2; abundance: NA
CDR3nt: TGCGCCAGCAGCTTGGTGGGGGAAGGGACTGAAGCTTTCTTT; CDR3aa: CASSLVGEGTEAFF; v_gene: TRBV5-1; d_gene: NA; j_gene: TRBJ1-1; abundance: NA
CDR3nt: TGTGCCATCAGTGCTGGACAGGACTATGGCTACACCTTC; CDR3aa: CAISAGQDYGYTF; v_gene: TRBV10-3; d_gene: TRBD1; j_gene: TRBJ1-2; abundance: NA
CDR3nt: TGCGCCAACAGCTTGGGTCGGTATGATGATACGCAGTATTTT; CDR3aa: CANSLGRYDDTQYF; v_gene: TRBV5-1; d_gene: NA; j_gene: TRBJ2-3; abundance: once
CDR3nt: TGCGCCAGCAGCCAAGGACTAGCGGGGCTTAATGAGCAGTTCTTC; CDR3aa: CASSQGLAGLNEQFF; v_gene: TRBV4-1; d_gene: TRBD2; j_gene: TRBJ2-1; abundance: NA
CDR3nt: TGTGCCAGCAGCTTTGAGGCAGAAGAGACCCAGTACTTC; CDR3aa: CASSFEAEETQYF; v_gene: TRBV5-5; d_gene: NA; j_gene: TRBJ2-5; abundance: NA
CDR3nt: TGTGCCAGCAGCTTAGTGCCTGCAATCCAAGAGACCCAGTACTTC; CDR3aa: CASSLVPAIQETQYF; v_gene: TRBV7-9; d_gene: NA; j_gene: TRBJ2-5; abundance: NA
CDR3nt: TGTGCCAGCAGCGCAGGGCCAGCGGGATACGAGCAGTACTTC; CDR3aa: CASSAGPAGYEQYF; v_gene: TRBV9; d_gene: TRBD2; j_gene: TRBJ2-7; abundance: NA
CDR3nt: TGTGCCAGCACCCCCCGGGGGGCTGGCAATTCACCCCTCCACTTT; CDR3aa: CASTPRGAGNSPLHF; v_gene: TRBV7-9; d_gene: NA; j_gene: TRBJ1-6; abundance: NA
CDR3nt: TGTGCCAGCAGTGAATCATTGGGATACTCTGGAAACACCATATATTTT; CDR3aa: CASSESLGYSGNTIYF; v_gene: TRBV25-1; d_gene: NA; j_gene: TRBJ1-3; abundance: NA
CDR3nt: TGCGCCAGCAGCCAGCCTAGCGGGCGGCGCGACACCGGGGAGCTGTTTTTT; CDR3aa: CASSQPSGRRDTGELFF; v_gene: TRBV4-1; d_gene: TRBD2; j_gene: TRBJ2-2; abundance: NA
CDR3nt: TGTGCCAGCATCCTCTCCGGGGTTGTGGTTGATTCACCCCTCCACTTT; CDR3aa: CASILSGVVVDSPLHF; v_gene: TRBV28; d_gene: NA; j_gene: TRBJ1-6; abundance: once
CDR3nt: TGTGCCAGCAGCCTAAGGGGCGGGAGATCTTACGAGCAGTACTTC; CDR3aa: CASSLRGGRSYEQYF; v_gene: TRBV28; d_gene: TRBD2; j_gene: TRBJ2-7; abundance: NA
CDR3nt: TGTGCCAGCAGCTTCCGAGTCGGTCCAGATACGCAGTATTTT; CDR3aa: CASSFRVGPDTQYF; v_gene: TRBV7-2; d_gene: NA; j_gene: TRBJ2-3; abundance: NA
CDR3nt: TGTGCCAGCAGAAAGGGGACTAGCGGGTCCTACGAGCAGTACTTC; CDR3aa: CASRKGTSGSYEQYF; v_gene: TRBV6-5; d_gene: TRBD2; j_gene: TRBJ2-7; abundance: once
CDR3nt: TGTGCCAGTAGAAATAGCGGGGCAAACTACGAGCAGTACTTC; CDR3aa: CASRNSGANYEQYF; v_gene: TRBV19; d_gene: TRBD2; j_gene: TRBJ2-7; abundance: NA
CDR3nt: TGTGCCAGCAGCTTGAGGACTAGCGGGAGCACAGATACGCAGTATTTT; CDR3aa: CASSLRTSGSTDTQYF; v_gene: TRBV7-2; d_gene: TRBD2; j_gene: TRBJ2-3; abundance: NA